This passage covers 2 T cell receptor beta chains from one sample sequenced in a study of T and B cells in COVID-19 patients. Each TRB amplification used roughly 220-550 ng of genomic DNA from blood. BIOMED2 TRB-A/B primer pools were used in multiplex TRB PCR. Each CDR3 protein gets one entry after TCRdb re-called the multiplex PCR reads with MiXCR. The sample comprises 1,300 to 1,500 distinct CDR3 sequences, around 25% of which are singletons, and roughly 50% rests with the top ten. The sequenced material came from blood. The source is a human donor with active COVID-19.

By share, this clonotype ranks as medium-sized. CDR3 in amino acids: CASSPTREDTQYF. DNA for the CDR3: TGTGCCAGCAGCCCCACGCGGGAAGATACGCAGTATTTT. J is TRBJ2-3 and V is TRBV5-6, with D possibly matching TRBD2 (6 bases). Germline V CDR1 and CDR2: SGHDT, YYEEEE. The CDR3 runs to 13 residues. V lost 4 bases, J lost 5 bases, and 11 bases lay in between.

V is TRBV12-3 or TRBV12-4 and J is TRBJ1-5; D is unresolved. V was cut by 5 bases and J by 2 bases, with 13 bases left in between. The CDR3 sequence is 15 residues long. The chain's CDR3 is CASSPKGIGNQPQHF. In DNA, the CDR3 is TGTGCCAGCAGTCCAAAGGGAATAGGCAATCAGCCCCAGCATTTT.